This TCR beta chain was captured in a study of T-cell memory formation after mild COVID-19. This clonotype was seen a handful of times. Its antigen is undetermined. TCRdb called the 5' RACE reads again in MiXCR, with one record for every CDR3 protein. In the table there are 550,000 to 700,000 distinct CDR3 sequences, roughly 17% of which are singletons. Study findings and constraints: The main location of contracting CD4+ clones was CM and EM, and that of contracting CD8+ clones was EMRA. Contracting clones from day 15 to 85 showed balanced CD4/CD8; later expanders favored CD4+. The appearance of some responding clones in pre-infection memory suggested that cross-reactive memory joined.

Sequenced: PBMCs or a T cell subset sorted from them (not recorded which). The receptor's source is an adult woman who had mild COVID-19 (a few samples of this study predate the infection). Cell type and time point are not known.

CDR3 sequence: CSAHVVAGYNEQFF. The DNA for the CDR3 is TGCAGTGCCCACGTGGTAGCGGGATACAATGAGCAGTTCTTC. The chain has TRBV20-1 and TRBJ2-1; 8 bases map to TRBD2. This CDR3 region has 14 residues. Germline assignment: CDR1 DFQATT and CDR2 SNEGSKA (reference sequence). V lost 6 bases, J lost 4 bases, and 8 bases stayed unmatched.